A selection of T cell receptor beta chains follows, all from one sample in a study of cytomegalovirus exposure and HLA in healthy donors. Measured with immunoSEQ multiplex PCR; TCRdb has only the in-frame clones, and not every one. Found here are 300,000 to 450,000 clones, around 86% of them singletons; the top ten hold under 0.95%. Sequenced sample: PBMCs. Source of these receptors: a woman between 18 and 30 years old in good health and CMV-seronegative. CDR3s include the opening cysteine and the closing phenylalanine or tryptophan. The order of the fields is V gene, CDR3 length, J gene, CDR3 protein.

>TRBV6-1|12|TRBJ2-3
CASSDGTDTQYF
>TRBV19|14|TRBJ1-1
CASSKRQGYTEAFF
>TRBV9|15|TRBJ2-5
CASSPQNLARETQYF
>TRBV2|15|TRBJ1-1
CASSVQGLSNTEAFF
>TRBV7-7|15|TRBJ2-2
CASSLVQQNTGELFF
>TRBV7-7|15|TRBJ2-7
CASSLSSGGPYEQYF
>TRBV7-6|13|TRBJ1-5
CASSRDRNQPQHF
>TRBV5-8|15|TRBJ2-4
CASSLGTGAKNIQYF
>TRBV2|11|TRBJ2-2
CASIRTGELFF
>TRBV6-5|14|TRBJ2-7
CASSSGTGPYEQYF
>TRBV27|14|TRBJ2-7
CASSLSGSSYEQYF
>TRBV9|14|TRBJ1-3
CASSVGTAGNTIYF
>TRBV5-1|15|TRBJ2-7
CASSLDGGGIYEQYF
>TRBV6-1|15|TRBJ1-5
CASSDRGGQGQPQHF
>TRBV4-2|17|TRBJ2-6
CASSQSDTISGANVLTF
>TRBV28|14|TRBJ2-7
CASSSQVFPYEQYF
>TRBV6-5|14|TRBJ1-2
CASSAHRGGRGYTF
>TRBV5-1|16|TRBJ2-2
CASSLGAGGNTGELFF
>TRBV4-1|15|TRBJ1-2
CASSEPGTLTYGYTF
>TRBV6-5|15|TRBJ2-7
CASSYVQREGYEQYF
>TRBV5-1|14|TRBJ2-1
CASSPQTSYNEQFF
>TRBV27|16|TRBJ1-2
CASSFAGGGPNYGYTF
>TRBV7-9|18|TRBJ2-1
CASSLLAGGPSSYNEQFF
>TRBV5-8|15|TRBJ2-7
CASSILTGAWDEQYF
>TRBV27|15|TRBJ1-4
CASSDRGLSNEKLFF
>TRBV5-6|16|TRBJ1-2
CASSLASFLVPYGYTF
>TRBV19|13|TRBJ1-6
CASSKWANSPLHF